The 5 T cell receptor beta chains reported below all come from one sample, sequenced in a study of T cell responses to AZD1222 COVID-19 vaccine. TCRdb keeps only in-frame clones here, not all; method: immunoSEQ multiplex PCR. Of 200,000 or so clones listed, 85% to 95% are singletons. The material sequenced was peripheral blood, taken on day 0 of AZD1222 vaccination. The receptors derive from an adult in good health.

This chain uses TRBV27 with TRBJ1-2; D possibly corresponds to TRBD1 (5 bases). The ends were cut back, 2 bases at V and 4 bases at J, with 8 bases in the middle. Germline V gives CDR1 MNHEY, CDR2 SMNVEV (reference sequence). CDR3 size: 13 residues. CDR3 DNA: TGTGCCAGCAGTTTAACAGGCGTCTATGGCTACACCTTC. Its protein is CASSLTGVYGYTF.

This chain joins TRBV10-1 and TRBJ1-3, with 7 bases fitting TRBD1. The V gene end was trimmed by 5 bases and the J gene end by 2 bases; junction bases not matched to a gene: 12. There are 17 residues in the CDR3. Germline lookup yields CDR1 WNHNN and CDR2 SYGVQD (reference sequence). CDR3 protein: CASSPILDREAGNTIYF. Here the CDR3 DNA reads TGCGCCAGCAGTCCAATTCTTGACAGGGAGGCTGGAAACACCATATATTTT.

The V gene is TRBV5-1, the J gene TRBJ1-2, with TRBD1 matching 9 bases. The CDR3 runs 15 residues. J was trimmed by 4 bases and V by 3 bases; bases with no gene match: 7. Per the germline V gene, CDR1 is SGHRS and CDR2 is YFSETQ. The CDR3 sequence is CASSSGQGRVYGYTF. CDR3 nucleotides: TGCGCCAGCAGCTCTGGACAGGGGAGGGTCTATGGCTACACCTTC.

The CDR3 loop is CASSLGPGTGYEQYF. The CDR3 DNA reads TGTGCCAGCAGCCTGGGCCCCGGGACAGGGTACGAGCAGTACTTC. The chain has TRBV7-9 and TRBJ2-7, with TRBD1 matching 9 bases. The V and J ends lost 5 bases and 4 bases, in that order; junction bases with no gene match: 9. The CDR3 runs 15 residues. The V gene's germline CDR1 is SEHNR and CDR2 FQNEAQ (reference sequence).

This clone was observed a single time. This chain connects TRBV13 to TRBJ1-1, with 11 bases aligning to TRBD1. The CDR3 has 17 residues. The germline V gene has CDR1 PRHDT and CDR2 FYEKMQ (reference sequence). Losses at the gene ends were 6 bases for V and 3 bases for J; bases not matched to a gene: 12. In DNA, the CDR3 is TGTGCCAGCAGTCTCTGGACAGGGGGCAGTTTGGACACTGAAGCTTTCTTT. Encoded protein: CASSLWTGGSLDTEAFF. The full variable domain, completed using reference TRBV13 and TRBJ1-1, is AAGVIQSPRHLIKEKRETATLKCYPIPRHDTVYWYQQGPGQDPQFLISFYEKMQSDKGSIPDRFSAQQFSDYHSELNMSSLELGDSALYFCASSLWTGGSLDTEAFFGQGTRLTVV.